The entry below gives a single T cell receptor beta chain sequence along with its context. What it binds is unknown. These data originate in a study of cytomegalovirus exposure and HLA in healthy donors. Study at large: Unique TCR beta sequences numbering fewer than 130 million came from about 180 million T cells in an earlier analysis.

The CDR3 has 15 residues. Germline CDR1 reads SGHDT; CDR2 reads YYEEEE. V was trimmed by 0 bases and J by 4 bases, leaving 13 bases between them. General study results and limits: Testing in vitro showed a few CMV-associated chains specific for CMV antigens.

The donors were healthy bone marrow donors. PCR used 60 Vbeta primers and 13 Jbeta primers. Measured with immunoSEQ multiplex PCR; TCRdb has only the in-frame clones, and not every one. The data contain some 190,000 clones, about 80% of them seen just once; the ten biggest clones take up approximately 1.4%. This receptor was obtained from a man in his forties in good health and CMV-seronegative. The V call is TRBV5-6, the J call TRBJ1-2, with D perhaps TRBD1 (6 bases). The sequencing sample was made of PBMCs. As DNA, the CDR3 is TGTGCCAGCAGCTTGGAGGGGGGGGTGGTCTATGGCTACACCTTC. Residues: CASSLEGGVVYGYTF.